One sample yielded the 14 T cell receptor beta chains listed below, sequenced in a study of response to subunit inactivated influenza vaccine. TCRdb re-derived calls from the RT-PCR reads in MiXCR, one entry per CDR3 protein. The sample holds approximately 480,000 distinct CDR3 sequences; roughly 9.7% are singletons and the top ten take approximately 12%. The material was PBMCs from blood, obtained more than 35 days after vaccination. Receptors were obtained from a man in his forties or fifties who received an inactivated influenza vaccine.

Note on this clonotype: Given the absence of the conserved phenylalanine or tryptophan at the CDR3 end, a read error is likely. The chain links TRBV10-3 to TRBJ2-2, with 14 bases that match TRBD2. Germline loops: CDR1 ENHRY, CDR2 SYGVKD. The ends lost 10 bases at V and 6 bases at J; junction bases unmatched: 13. The CDR3 extends over 17 amino acids. Here the CDR3 reads CATVGTSGRSTPGELFL. For the CDR3, the DNA is TGTGCCACGGTAGGGACTAGCGGGAGATCAACTCCCGGGGAGCTGTTTCTT.

Many counts were recorded for this clonotype. V gene TRBV7-9 combines with J gene TRBJ2-1; D ambiguous. From germline, CDR1 is SEHNR and CDR2 FQNEAQ (reference sequence). The CDR3 spans 12 residues. V shed 4 bases and J shed 3 bases, with 4 bases lying between them. The CDR3 sequence: CASSSFYNEQFF. As DNA, the CDR3 is TGTGCCAGCAGCTCTTTCTACAATGAGCAGTTCTTC. The full variable domain, with the rest looked up from reference TRBV7-9 and TRBJ2-1, is DTGVSQNPRHKITKRGQNVTFRCDPISEHNRLYWYRQTLGQGPEFLTYFQNEAQLEKSRLLSDRFSAERPKGSFSTLEIQRTEQGDSAMYLCASSSFYNEQFFGPGTRLTVL.

This clonotype was counted a few times. The rearrangement uses TRBV7-2 and TRBJ2-5, with D hard to call. Trimming stripped 2 bases from V and 5 bases from J, with 15 bases between. The CDR3 extends over 15 amino acids. Per the germline V gene, CDR1 is SGHTA and CDR2 is FQGNSA. The CDR3 bases are TGTGCCAGCAGCTTAATTGGCTCCGGGCGGGAGACCCAGTACTTC. Translation: CASSLIGSGRETQYF. Filled out from reference TRBV7-2 and TRBJ2-5, the complete variable domain reads GAGVSQSPSNKVTEKGKDVELRCDPISGHTALYWYRQSLGQGLEFLIYFQGNSAPDKSGLPSDRFSAERTGGSVSTLTIQRTQQEDSAVYLCASSLIGSGRETQYFGPGTRLLVL.

The chain recombines TRBV28 with TRBJ2-7; 7 bases agree with TRBD1. Germline V gene data show CDR1 as MDHEN and CDR2 as SYDVKM. The CDR3 contains 12 residues. Trimming cost V 6 bases and J 6 bases; bases outside gene matches: 5. CDR3 in DNA: TGTGCCAGCAGCGAACAGGGGATCGAGCAGTACTTC. Amino acids: CASSEQGIEQYF.

In its sample, this clonotype was seen a few times. The gene calls are TRBV12-3 or TRBV12-4 and TRBJ2-1, with D unresolved. The CDR3 loop spans 13 amino acids. Trimming took 2 bases from V and 9 from J, leaving 11 bases between them. CDR3 amino acids: CASSLKTLGEQFF. Written as DNA, the CDR3 is TGTGCCAGCAGTTTAAAGACATTGGGTGAGCAGTTCTTC.

The J gene is TRBJ2-3, the V gene TRBV3-1; D uncertain. Germline lookup yields CDR1 LGHDT and CDR2 YNNKEL (reference sequence). CDR3 length equals 14 residues. The V gene lost 4 bases and the J gene lost 4 bases, with 12 bases spanning the gap. The CDR3 DNA reads as TGTGCCAGCAGCCGGGGTCGTTTCCCAGATACGCAGTATTTT. Protein product: CASSRGRFPDTQYF.

This clonotype was recorded a few times. The chain links TRBV6-1 to TRBJ2-3; D is unresolved. The V gene lost 5 bases and the J gene lost 6 bases, with 15 bases spanning the gap. Germline V CDR1 and CDR2: MNHNS, SASEGT. The CDR3 runs to 14 residues. The CDR3 DNA follows: TGTGCCAGCAGTCCGAAGACACACACCGATACGCAGTATTTT. It translates to CASSPKTHTDTQYF.

In this sample, this clonotype turned up a few times. The chain has TRBV7-9 and TRBJ1-2, with D uncertain. V was cut by 5 bases and J by 6 bases, with 16 bases left in between. The CDR3 has 14 amino acids. The germline gives CDR1 SEHNR, CDR2 FQNEAQ (reference sequence). CDR3 sequence (DNA): TGTGCCAGCAGCCCCTGGGAGGGTATCCATGGCTACACCTTC. Residues: CASSPWEGIHGYTF. Supplemented by reference TRBV7-9 and TRBJ1-2, the full variable domain reads DTGVSQNPRHKITKRGQNVTFRCDPISEHNRLYWYRQTLGQGPEFLTYFQNEAQLEKSRLLSDRFSAERPKGSFSTLEIQRTEQGDSAMYLCASSPWEGIHGYTFGSGTRLTVV.

This clonotype was seen repeatedly, ten times or more. The genes are TRBV29-1 and TRBJ2-7; 9 positions match TRBD1. The CDR3 extends over 15 amino acids. The junction had 9 bases not matched to a gene; V was cut back by 4 bases and J by 2 bases. Germline CDR1 is SQVTM and CDR2 is ANQGSEA. The CDR3 sequence is CSVVVMGQGAYEQYF. The CDR3 bases are TGCAGCGTTGTAGTAATGGGACAGGGAGCCTACGAGCAGTACTTC.

This clonotype was picked up a small number of times. This sequence joins TRBV21-1 and TRBJ2-7; the D call of TRBD1 is as the table states it, not checked on the DNA. TRBV21-1 is a recognized pseudogene. This CDR3 has 14 amino acids. Here the CDR3 reads CASSKPGHHYEQYF. The DNA for the CDR3 is TGTGCCAGCAGCAAACCGGGACATCACTACGAGCAGTACTTC.

The chain carries TRBV28 and TRBJ2-7; D call uncertain. The CDR3 consists of 14 residues. From germline, CDR1 is MDHEN and CDR2 SYDVKM. V was cut by 7 bases and J by 9 bases, with 22 bases left in between. CDR3 DNA: TGTGCCAGCACTTTGTCGGATACCGCATCGGCGCAGTACTTC. Amino acids: CASTLSDTASAQYF.

This clonotype was detected only a few times. The rearrangement joins TRBV28 to TRBJ2-5; D might be TRBD2 (5 bases). The CDR3 has 14 amino acids. Germline CDR1 is MDHEN and CDR2 is SYDVKM. V lost 6 bases, J lost 3 bases, and 14 bases lay in between. The CDR3 DNA reads as TGTGCCAGCAGCACGTCGGGATCCGAAGAGACCCAGTACTTC. Encoded protein: CASSTSGSEETQYF.

The sample holds a few counts of this clonotype. The V call is TRBV27, the J call TRBJ2-2; 8 nucleotides align to TRBD2. The CDR3 spans 16 residues. The trim removed 3 bases at V and 4 bases at J, leaving 7 bases unmatched. Germline V gene data show CDR1 as MNHEY and CDR2 as SMNVEV (reference sequence). The CDR3 DNA follows: TGTGCCAGCAGTTTGGACCCCGGGAGGGTCACCGGGGAGCTGTTTTTT. Protein sequence: CASSLDPGRVTGELFF.

The V call is TRBV5-1, the J call TRBJ2-1, with TRBD2 matching over 14 bases. The trim removed 4 bases at V and 12 bases at J, leaving 9 bases unmatched. Germline CDR1 is SGHRS and CDR2 is YFSETQ. This CDR3 spans 15 amino acids. The CDR3 DNA sequence: TGCGCCAGCAGCCCCGGGACTAGCGGGAGCTATGGGCAGTTCTTC. It encodes CASSPGTSGSYGQFF.